These 22 T cell receptor beta chains were all obtained from the same sample, sequenced in a study of sequential checkpoint blockade in melanoma. Indicated treatment: randomized to nivolumab then ipilimumab (arm A) or the reverse (arm B). TCRdb keeps only in-frame clones here, not all; method: immunoSEQ multiplex PCR. The sample lists 6,000 or so clones; under 25% were seen once. Sequences were derived from tumor tissue (inferred from file names), sampled from a patient given nivolumab and ipilimumab in sequence. Source of these receptors: a human donor with melanoma.

This sequence joins TRBV5-1 and TRBJ2-1; tentatively, D is TRBD1 or TRBD2 (5 bases each). The CDR3 has 15 residues. Germline values: CDR1 SGHRS, CDR2 YFSETQ. Trimming removed 0 bases from V and 3 bases from J, with 10 bases in between. The CDR3 sequence is CASSLVGDSYNEQFF. The DNA of the CDR3 is TGCGCCAGCAGCTTGGTGGGAGACAGCTACAATGAGCAGTTCTTC.

Relative to its sample, this clone is medium-sized (0.01 to 0.1%). The gene calls are TRBV11-3 and TRBJ2-5; D gene uncertain. The CDR3 totals 15 residues. Germline V CDR1 and CDR2: SGHNT, YENEEA. V was trimmed by 5 bases and J by 3 bases, leaving 16 bases between them. This CDR3 reads CASSGLRVLKETQYF. CDR3 bases: TGTGCCAGCAGCGGCCTTCGAGTCCTAAAAGAGACCCAGTACTTC.

By share of the sample, this clone is medium-sized (0.01 to 0.1%). This sequence joins TRBV11-3 and TRBJ2-1, with D perhaps TRBD1 or TRBD2 (6 bases each). The CDR3 runs 16 residues. CDR1 SGHNT and CDR2 YENEEA come from the germline V gene. The V end was cut by 5 bases, the J end by 2 bases, with 16 bases between. CDR3 sequence (DNA): TGTGCCAGCAGCCACCGGGGGACAAGCCCCTACAATGAGCAGTTCTTC. Amino acid sequence: CASSHRGTSPYNEQFF.

CDR3: CSVVFTSTDTQYF. CDR3 sequence (DNA): TGCAGCGTTGTCTTCACGAGCACAGATACGCAGTATTTT. The rearrangement joins TRBV29-1 to TRBJ2-3; D not certain. This CDR3 has 13 residues. V was clipped by 4 bases and J by 0 bases, with 8 bases between them. From germline, CDR1 is SQVTM and CDR2 ANQGSEA.

This clone is labeled as medium-sized. The V call is TRBV29-1, the J call TRBJ1-1, with 7 positions matching TRBD1. CDR3 size: 13 residues. V lost 6 bases to trimming and J lost 1 base; unmatched junction nucleotides: 5. The germline V gene has CDR1 SQVTM and CDR2 ANQGSEA. CDR3 protein: CSVLRDRNTEAFF. The CDR3 DNA reads as TGCAGCGTCCTCCGGGACAGGAACACTGAAGCTTTCTTT.

This clone was seen a handful of times. V and J are TRBV12-5 and TRBJ2-5, with TRBD2 matching over 8 bases. Germline V gene lookup returns CDR1 LGHNT and CDR2 FRNRAP. CDR3 length equals 14 residues. DNA for the CDR3: TGTGCCAGCGCCCTTCGGGGGGGCGGAGAGACCCAGTACTTC. This codes for CASALRGGGETQYF.

The V gene is TRBV9, the J gene TRBJ2-1; 7 nucleotides line up with TRBD1. J was trimmed by 2 bases and V by 2 bases; bases with no gene match: 1. From germline, CDR1 is SGDLS and CDR2 YYNGEE. The CDR3 is 14 amino acids. The CDR3 region has the DNA TGTGCCAGCAGCGTTGACAGGGCCTACAATGAGCAGTTCTTC. It is translated as CASSVDRAYNEQFF.

This clone is judged medium-sized. The chain combines TRBV28 with TRBJ2-7, with 9 positions matching TRBD2. The CDR3 loop spans 14 amino acids. The V and J ends lost 5 bases and 6 bases, in that order; junction bases with no gene match: 8. Germline loops: CDR1 MDHEN, CDR2 SYDVKM. The CDR3 nucleotides read TGTGCCAGCAGTCTGGGGGTAGCGGGAGCCGAGCAGTACTTC. Protein sequence: CASSLGVAGAEQYF.

The genes are TRBV6-8 and TRBJ2-2; 16 bases agree with TRBD2. Looked up from germline, CDR1 is MNHGY and CDR2 is SAAAGT. Trimming took 6 bases from V and 0 from J; bases not matched to a gene: 4. The CDR3 has 18 amino acids. CDR3 nucleotides: TGTGCCAGCAGAGGGACTAGCGGGAGGGCTACGAACACCGGGGAGCTGTTTTTT. Translation: CASRGTSGRATNTGELFF.

A few counts support this clone. This chain uses TRBV25-1 with TRBJ1-2; tentative D call: TRBD1 (5 bases). CDR3 length: 14 amino acids. The germline CDR1 and CDR2 sequences are MGHDK and SYGVNS. V lost 4 bases, J lost 7 bases, and 16 bases lay in between. Here the CDR3 DNA reads TGTGCCAGCAGTGGGGCAGTCCCAGGGAGTGGCTACACCTTC. It codes for CASSGAVPGSGYTF.

The sample holds a few counts of this clone. The CDR3 loop is CASSVRKSGLAGHEQYF. Written as DNA, the CDR3 is TGTGCCAGCAGTGTCCGAAAGTCAGGACTAGCGGGACACGAGCAGTACTTC. V is TRBV9 and J is TRBJ2-7; the match to TRBD2 covers 12 bases. From germline, CDR1 is SGDLS and CDR2 YYNGEE. The CDR3 has 17 amino acids. The V and J ends lost 5 bases and 5 bases, in that order; junction bases with no gene match: 14.

The chain joins TRBV6-8 to TRBJ2-5; D unresolved. The germline gives CDR1 MNHGY, CDR2 SAAAGT. The CDR3 consists of 14 residues. V was clipped by 8 bases and J by 1 base, with 14 bases between them. The DNA of the CDR3 is TGTGCCAGCCGCGTTCACATACTCCAAGAGACCCAGTACTTC. This encodes CASRVHILQETQYF.

This chain links TRBV29-1 with TRBJ1-5, with D unclear. Germline lookup yields CDR1 SQVTM and CDR2 ANQGSEA. This CDR3 has 13 amino acids. V was cut by 6 bases and J by 2 bases, with 11 bases left in between. CDR3 bases: TGCAGCGTCCTTTGGGGTGGCAATCAGCCCCAGCATTTT. Translation: CSVLWGGNQPQHF.

This clone was seen only a few times. The chain couples TRBV23-1 to TRBJ2-7; no reliable D call. TRBV23-1 is treated as an ORF (open reading frame) with a function not yet certain. V gave up 6 bases and J gave up 3 bases, with 18 bases separating them. There are 15 residues in the CDR3. The CDR3 spells CASSQDEVAYYEQYF. The CDR3 nucleotides read TGCGCCAGCAGCCAAGATGAGGTCGCGTACTACGAGCAGTACTTC.

The J gene is TRBJ2-7, the V gene TRBV25-1, with D perhaps assigned TRBD1 or TRBD2 (5 bases each). Germline CDR1 and CDR2: MGHDK and SYGVNS. The CDR3 length is 12 residues. V was trimmed by 4 bases and J by 3 bases, leaving 7 bases between them. CDR3 bases: TGTGCCAGCAGTGGGGGGTTCTACGAGCAGTACTTC. Residues: CASSGGFYEQYF.

By share, this clone counts as medium-sized (0.01 to 0.1%). V and J are TRBV18 and TRBJ1-2; D possibly corresponds to TRBD1 (5 bases). Germline CDR1 reads KGHSH; CDR2 reads LQKENI. V was trimmed by 0 bases and J by 6 bases, leaving 11 bases between them. The CDR3 length is 14 residues. The CDR3 DNA is TGTGCCAGCTCACCACCGGGGGTTGGTAATGGCTACACCTTC. This codes for CASSPPGVGNGYTF. The full variable domain, rest sourced from reference TRBV18 and TRBJ1-2, is NAGVMQNPRHLVRRRGQEARLRCSPMKGHSHVYWYRQLPEEGLKFMVYLQKENIIDESGMPKERFSAEFPKEGPSILRIQQVVRGDSAAYFCASSPPGVGNGYTFGSGTRLTVV.

This clone has a handful of counts. The chain links TRBV10-2 to TRBJ2-2; D may be TRBD1 (6 bases). Germline CDR1 reads WSHSY; CDR2 reads SAAADI. The CDR3 loop spans 18 amino acids. The V gene lost 0 bases and the J gene lost 2 bases, with 16 bases spanning the gap. CDR3 bases: TGCGCCAGCAGTGAGTCTCCCCAGGGGAAGGCAAACACCGGGGAGCTGTTTTTT. Protein product: CASSESPQGKANTGELFF.

The CDR3 spells CAIRAGHLNNEQFF. The CDR3 DNA is TGTGCCATCAGGGCGGGACACCTCAACAATGAGCAGTTCTTC. The rearrangement links TRBV6-8 to TRBJ2-1; either TRBD1 or TRBD2 may fit D (6 bases each). CDR1 MNHGY and CDR2 SAAAGT come from the germline V gene. This CDR3 is 14 amino acids long. Trimming removed 10 bases at V and 5 bases at J, with 18 bases between.

This clone rates as medium-sized. The genes are TRBV28 and TRBJ2-1; 7 positions agree with TRBD2. Germline V gives CDR1 MDHEN, CDR2 SYDVKM. This CDR3 contains 15 residues. The junction had 12 bases not matched to a gene; V was cut back by 7 bases and J by 6 bases. The DNA of the CDR3 is TGTGCCAGCACCTCCCCCGGGACTACCATCAATGAGCAGTTCTTC. This sequence encodes CASTSPGTTINEQFF.

This clone was counted between two and nine times. The V and J genes are TRBV6-8 and TRBJ2-2; D is possibly TRBD1 (7 bases). Germline lookup yields CDR1 MNHGY and CDR2 SAAAGT. This CDR3 contains 12 residues. The germline V and J ends were trimmed by 10 bases and 8 bases, with 14 bases remaining between them. The CDR3 loop is CAIRGEIGELFF. CDR3 nucleotide sequence: TGTGCCATCAGGGGGGAGATTGGGGAGCTGTTTTTT.

This clone was detected many times. The V and J genes are TRBV4-1 and TRBJ2-5; possibly TRBD1 for D (6 bases). CDR1 is MGHRA and CDR2 is YSYEKL in the germline V gene. CDR3 size: 17 residues. Trimming removed 3 bases from V and 0 bases from J, with 17 bases in between. CDR3 DNA sequence: TGCGCCAGCAGCCAGGATGTAGGGGGACCCCACCAAGAGACCCAGTACTTC. Protein: CASSQDVGGPHQETQYF.

This clone was detected only a few times. This chain joins TRBV18 and TRBJ1-4; the match to TRBD1 covers 9 bases. V lost 0 bases, J lost 1 base, and 3 bases stayed unmatched. Germline lookup yields CDR1 KGHSH and CDR2 LQKENI. CDR3 length: 17 amino acids. For the CDR3, the DNA is TGTGCCAGCTCACCACCGGGGACAGGGAGAACTAATGAAAAACTGTTTTTT. This translates into CASSPPGTGRTNEKLFF.